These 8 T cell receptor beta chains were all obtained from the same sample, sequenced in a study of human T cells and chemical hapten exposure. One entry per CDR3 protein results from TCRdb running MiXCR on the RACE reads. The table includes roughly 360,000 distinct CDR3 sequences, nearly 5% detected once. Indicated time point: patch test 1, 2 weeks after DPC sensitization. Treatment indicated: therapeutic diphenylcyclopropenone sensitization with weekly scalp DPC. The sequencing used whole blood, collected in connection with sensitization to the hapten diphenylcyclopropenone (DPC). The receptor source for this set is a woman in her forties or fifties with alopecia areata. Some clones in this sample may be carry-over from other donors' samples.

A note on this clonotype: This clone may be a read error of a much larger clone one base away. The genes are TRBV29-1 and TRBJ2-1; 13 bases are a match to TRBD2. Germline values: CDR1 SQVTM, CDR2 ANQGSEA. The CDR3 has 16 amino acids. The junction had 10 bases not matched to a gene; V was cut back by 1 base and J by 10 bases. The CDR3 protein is CSVEGGGLAGASEQFF. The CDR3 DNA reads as TGCAGCGTTGAAGGAGGCGGACTAGCGGGAGCATCGGAGCAGTTCTTC.

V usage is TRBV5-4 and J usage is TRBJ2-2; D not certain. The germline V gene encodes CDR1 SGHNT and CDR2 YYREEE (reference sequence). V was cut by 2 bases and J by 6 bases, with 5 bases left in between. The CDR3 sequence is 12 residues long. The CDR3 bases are TGTGCCAGCAGCTTATTGTCCGGGGAGCTGTTTTTT. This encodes CASSLLSGELFF.

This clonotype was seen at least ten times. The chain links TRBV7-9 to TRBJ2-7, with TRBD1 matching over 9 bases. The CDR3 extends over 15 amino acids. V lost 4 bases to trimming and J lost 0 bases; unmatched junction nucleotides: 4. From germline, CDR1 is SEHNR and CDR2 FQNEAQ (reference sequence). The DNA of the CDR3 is TGTGCCAGCAGCTCGGACAGGGGTTCCTCCTACGAGCAGTACTTC. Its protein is CASSSDRGSSYEQYF.

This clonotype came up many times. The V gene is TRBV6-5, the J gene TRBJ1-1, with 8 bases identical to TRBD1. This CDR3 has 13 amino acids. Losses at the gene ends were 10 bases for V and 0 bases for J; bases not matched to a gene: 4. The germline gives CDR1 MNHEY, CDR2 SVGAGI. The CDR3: CATTDRVNTEAFF. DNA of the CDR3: TGTGCCACTACGGACAGGGTGAACACTGAAGCTTTCTTT.

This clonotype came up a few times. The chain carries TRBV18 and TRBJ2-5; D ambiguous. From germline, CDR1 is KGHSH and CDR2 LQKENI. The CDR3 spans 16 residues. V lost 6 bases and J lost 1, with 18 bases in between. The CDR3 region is CASSPLVKGFQETQYF. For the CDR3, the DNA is TGTGCCAGCTCTCCGCTGGTTAAGGGTTTCCAAGAGACCCAGTACTTC.

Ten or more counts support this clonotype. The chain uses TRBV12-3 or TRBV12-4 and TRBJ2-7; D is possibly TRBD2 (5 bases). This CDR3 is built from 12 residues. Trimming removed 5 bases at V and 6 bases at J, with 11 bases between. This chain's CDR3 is CASSPRASEQYF. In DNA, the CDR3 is TGTGCCAGCAGTCCGCGGGCAAGCGAGCAGTACTTC.

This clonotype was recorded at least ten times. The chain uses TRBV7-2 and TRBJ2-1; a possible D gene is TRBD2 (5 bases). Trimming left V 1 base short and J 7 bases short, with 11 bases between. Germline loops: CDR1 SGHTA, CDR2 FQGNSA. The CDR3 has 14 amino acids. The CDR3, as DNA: TGTGCCAGCAGCTTAGGGGCCGGGGTAAATGAGCAGTTCTTC. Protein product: CASSLGAGVNEQFF.

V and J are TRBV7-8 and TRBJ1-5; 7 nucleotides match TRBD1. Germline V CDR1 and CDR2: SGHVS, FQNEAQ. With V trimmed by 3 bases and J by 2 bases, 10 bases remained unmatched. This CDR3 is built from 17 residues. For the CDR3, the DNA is TGTGCCAGCAGCTTCCCAGGGGGTGGTGGTGGCAATCAGCCCCAGCATTTT. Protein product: CASSFPGGGGGNQPQHF. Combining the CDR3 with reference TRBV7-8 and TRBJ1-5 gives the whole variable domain GAGVSQSPRYKVAKRGQDVALRCDPISGHVSLFWYQQALGQGPEFLTYFQNEAQLDKSGLPSDRFFAERPEGSVSTLKIQRTQQEDSAVYLCASSFPGGGGGNQPQHFGDGTRLSIL.